These 9 T cell receptor beta chains originate from one sample sequenced in a study of T cells in Graves' hyperthyroidism and ophthalmopathy. Amplification yielded TCR beta CDR3 regions, with RNA transcripts as the source. The TCR CDR3 was amplified in a first-round RT-PCR using the HTBI primer set. MiXCR was run by TCRdb on the multiplex PCR reads, yielding one entry per CDR3 protein. This table holds roughly 300,000 distinct CDR3 sequences, about 20% found once. The specimen was blood. The receptors shown here come from a woman in her 50s with Graves' hyperthyroidism.

Concerning this clonotype: A much bigger clone sits one base away, suggesting this may be a read error. The chain is built from TRBV3-1 and TRBJ2-1; D is possibly TRBD2 (6 bases). Trimming pared 0 bases from V and 5 bases from J, leaving 17 bases between. Germline V CDR1 and CDR2: LGHDT, YNNKEL (reference sequence). The CDR3 consists of 17 residues. For the CDR3, the DNA is TGTGCCAGCAGCCAAGATACCAGCGGGTTAACCCACAATGAGCAGTTCTTC. Translated: CASSQDTSGLTHNEQFF.

This clonotype was recorded a few times. The chain combines TRBV9 with TRBJ2-7; D is possibly TRBD1 (6 bases). The CDR3 is 13 amino acids. Germline lookup yields CDR1 SGDLS and CDR2 YYNGEE. Trimming stripped 3 bases from V and 6 bases from J, with 13 bases between. The DNA of the CDR3 is TGTGCCAGCAGCGGGACAGCTTCGGGCGAGCAGTACTTC. Translating it yields CASSGTASGEQYF.

This clonotype was observed a handful of times. The chain carries TRBV12-3 or TRBV12-4 and TRBJ1-5; TRBD1 aligns across 7 bases. J lost 5 bases, V lost 2 bases, and 3 bases had no gene match. The CDR3 is 14 residues long. The CDR3 DNA reads as TGTGCCAGCAGTTTAAGGGGGCTCGATCAGCCCCAGCATTTT. It specifies CASSLRGLDQPQHF.

This clonotype was seen more than once but under ten times. The V and J genes are TRBV28 and TRBJ2-6; D not certain. This CDR3 contains 14 residues. V was clipped by 8 bases and J by 2 bases, with 10 bases between them. CDR1 MDHEN and CDR2 SYDVKM come from the germline V gene. This CDR3 is CASGQVAGANVLTF. The CDR3 DNA follows: TGTGCCAGCGGGCAGGTAGCTGGGGCCAACGTCCTGACTTTC.

V gene TRBV20-1 combines with J gene TRBJ2-5; TRBD1 might be the D (6 bases). The V gene's germline CDR1 is DFQATT and CDR2 SNEGSKA (reference sequence). The CDR3 totals 13 residues. Between the trimmed V and J ends, which lost 3 bases and 1 base, there was a span of 9 bases. Here the CDR3 DNA reads TGCAGTGCTAGTAGGACAGCCCAAGAGACCCAGTACTTC. It encodes CSASRTAQETQYF.

This clonotype appeared many times. J is TRBJ1-1 and V is TRBV2; 7 bases are a match to TRBD1. The CDR3 consists of 13 residues. V lost 5 bases, J lost 7 bases, and 7 bases stayed unmatched. Germline CDR1 reads SNHLY; CDR2 reads FYNNEI. The CDR3 DNA follows: TGTGCCAGCAGTAATGAAGGGGGCCTTGAAGCTTTCTTT. Amino acids: CASSNEGGLEAFF.

This clonotype was observed at least ten times. V is TRBV30 and J is TRBJ1-1; D uncertain. CDR3 length equals 11 residues. The V end was cut by 0 bases, the J end by 4 bases, with 3 bases between. The germline CDR1 and CDR2 sequences are GTSNPN and SVGIG (reference sequence). The CDR3 loop reads CAWSVVTEAFF. The CDR3 coding sequence is TGTGCCTGGAGTGTAGTCACTGAAGCTTTCTTT.

This clonotype has more than one count but fewer than ten. The V call is TRBV7-9, the J call TRBJ2-7, with 7 nucleotides matching TRBD2. The CDR3 totals 15 residues. Trimming cost V 0 bases and J 2 bases; bases outside gene matches: 4. From germline, CDR1 is SEHNR and CDR2 FQNEAQ (reference sequence). The CDR3 here is CASSLASSGTYEQYF. CDR3 nucleotides: TGTGCCAGCAGCTTAGCTTCTAGCGGAACCTACGAGCAGTACTTC.

The chain is built from TRBV9 and TRBJ2-5; 12 bases line up with TRBD2. J was trimmed by 1 base and V by 0 bases; bases with no gene match: 10. Germline CDR1 SGDLS, CDR2 YYNGEE. The CDR3 consists of 19 residues. The DNA for the CDR3 is TGTGCCAGCAGCGTAGGGAAGACCCGACTAGCGGGAGCCCAAGAGACCCAGTACTTC. Translation gives CASSVGKTRLAGAQETQYF.